This T cell receptor (beta chain) is from a study of CD8 T cells in ankylosing spondylitis. Study observations and caveats: Characteristic of ankylosing spondylitis blood, it appeared, was a TCR beta motif comprising about eight highly homologous variants.

TCRdb itself ran the 5' RACE reads through MiXCR, one entry per CDR3 protein. The sample lists fewer than 500,000 distinct CDR3 sequences, roughly 25% occurring once. V dropped 1 base and J dropped 11 bases, with 17 bases sitting between them. This CDR3 has 14 residues. This clonotype was counted only a few times. Antigen unknown. The gene calls are TRBV12-3 or TRBV12-4 and TRBJ1-1, with no clear D. The sample consisted of blood, either unsorted or a sorted T cell fraction (not recorded which). This sequence originates from a male donor with ankylosing spondylitis. The CDR3 DNA reads as TGTGCCAGCAGTTTAGGCCATCAACCCGCCAGGGCTTTCTTT. This codes for CASSLGHQPARAFF.